This is a list of T cell receptor beta chains from one sample in a study of cytomegalovirus exposure and HLA in healthy donors. Profiled with immunoSEQ multiplex PCR; TCRdb holds only in-frame clones, not every one. The table lists some 90,000 clones, about 81% of them singletons. Sequencing input: PBMCs. The receptors originated from a middle-aged man in good health and CMV-seronegative. CDR3s include the opening cysteine and the closing phenylalanine or tryptophan. D genes are given only for firm matches. Clone size is given for some rows only: seen once, a few or many times, or a class if the clone is expanded.

j_call	d_call	v_call	cdr3_length	clone_size	cdr3_aa	cdr3_nt
TRBJ2-1	NA	TRBV7-8	16	NA	CASSFDFGQRVNEQFF	TGTGCCAGCAGCTTCGATTTCGGACAGCGAGTCAATGAGCAGTTCTTC
TRBJ2-2	NA	TRBV28	14	NA	CASATFPNTGELFF	TGTGCCAGCGCGACTTTCCCGAACACCGGGGAGCTGTTTTTT
TRBJ1-6	NA	TRBV19	14	NA	CASSISKDNSPLHF	TGTGCCAGTAGTATTTCTAAAGATAATTCACCCCTCCACTTT
TRBJ1-2	NA	TRBV30	13	NA	CAWSSGSDYGYTF	TGTGCCTGGAGTTCGGGGTCCGACTATGGCTACACCTTC
TRBJ2-2	NA	TRBV4-2	16	NA	CASSQDEGSGGGELFF	TGTGCCAGCAGCCAAGACGAGGGTAGCGGAGGCGGGGAGCTGTTTTTT
TRBJ2-5	TRBD2	TRBV27	15	once	CASSTGLASQETQYF	TGTGCCAGCAGTACAGGACTAGCCTCCCAAGAGACCCAGTACTTC
TRBJ1-3	NA	TRBV5-1	16	NA	CASSLASASSGNTIYF	TGCGCCAGCAGCTTGGCCTCCGCGAGCTCTGGAAACACCATATATTTT
TRBJ2-1	TRBD2	TRBV5-4	15	few	CASSLGGGDYNEQFF	TGTGCCAGCAGCTTGGGCGGGGGAGACTACAATGAGCAGTTCTTC
TRBJ1-5	TRBD1	TRBV7-8	15	NA	CASSRDRVSNQPQHF	TGTGCCAGCAGCCGTGACAGGGTTAGCAATCAGCCCCAGCATTTT
TRBJ1-4	NA	TRBV6-5	13	NA	CASRLAVNEKLFF	TGTGCCAGCAGACTAGCTGTGAACGAAAAACTGTTTTTT
TRBJ2-3	TRBD2	TRBV30	15	NA	CAIAGAPHSTDTQYF	TGTGCCATAGCGGGGGCTCCTCATAGCACAGATACGCAGTATTTT
TRBJ2-5	NA	TRBV2	13	NA	CASSGGFAETQYF	TGTGCCAGCAGTGGAGGGTTTGCGGAGACCCAGTACTTC
TRBJ2-1	NA	TRBV5-1	14	NA	CASSLSGSYNEQFF	TGCGCCAGCAGCTTATCAGGGTCCTACAATGAGCAGTTCTTC
TRBJ2-7	NA	TRBV28	15	NA	CASRQDRGASYEQYF	TGTGCCAGCAGGCAAGACCGGGGGGCCTCCTACGAGCAGTACTTC
TRBJ1-2	NA	TRBV27	16	NA	CASSLVGRAGSYGYTF	TGTGCCAGCAGTTTGGTAGGCCGAGCCGGGAGCTATGGCTACACCTTC
TRBJ2-5	NA	TRBV6-1	13	NA	CASSAEGLETQYF	TGTGCCAGCAGTGCGGAGGGATTGGAGACCCAGTACTTC
TRBJ1-3	NA	TRBV6-6	14	NA	CASSYSGAGNTIYF	TGTGCCAGCAGTTACTCAGGGGCTGGAAACACCATATATTTT
TRBJ1-6	NA	TRBV7-2	18	NA	CASSSRLAGSSYNSPLHF	TGTGCCAGCAGCTCCCGTTTAGCCGGGAGCTCCTATAATTCACCCCTCCACTTT
TRBJ2-1	TRBD2	TRBV25-1	15	NA	CASSDLAGVKNEQFF	TGTGCCAGCAGTGATTTAGCGGGGGTGAAGAATGAGCAGTTCTTC
TRBJ1-2	TRBD1	TRBV29-1	16	NA	CSVDTGTGGVRDGYTF	TGCAGCGTTGATACCGGGACAGGGGGCGTTCGTGATGGCTACACCTTC
TRBJ2-7	NA	TRBV5-1	14	NA	CASSLAGLDYEQYF	TGCGCCAGCAGCTTGGCCGGGTTGGACTACGAGCAGTACTTC